Following are 22 T cell receptor beta chains from one sample sequenced in a study of CD8+ T cells in alopecia areata. RNA was extracted and reverse transcribed into cDNA as the sequencing template. The repertoire was sequenced with immunoSEQ multiplex PCR; TCRdb's copy has only in-frame clones and lacks some. The sample includes about 100,000 clones, around 55% of them seen just once. Sequencing was performed on CD8+ T cells sorted from blood. The receptors originated from a human donor in good health.

V gene TRBV13 combines with J gene TRBJ2-3, with D unclear. Trimming pared 5 bases from V and 2 bases from J, leaving 5 bases between. Germline CDR1 is PRHDT and CDR2 is FYEKMQ (reference sequence). The CDR3 loop spans 12 amino acids. Written as DNA, the CDR3 is TGTGCCAGCAGCACCTCCACAGATACGCAGTATTTT. It is translated as CASSTSTDTQYF.

The chain carries TRBV4-2 and TRBJ1-1; 8 positions agree with TRBD1. The CDR3 has 16 residues. Unmatched junction bases numbered 17, after V lost 6 bases and J lost 8 bases. Looked up from germline, CDR1 is LGHNA and CDR2 is YNFKEQ. The CDR3 region is CASREGQGRRRGEAFF. CDR3 bases: TGTGCCAGCAGGGAAGGACAGGGTAGGCGAAGGGGAGAAGCTTTCTTT.

This clone appeared a few times. The genes are TRBV27 and TRBJ1-2; D is undetermined. V dropped 6 bases and J dropped 9 bases, with 20 bases sitting between them. In germline, CDR1 is MNHEY, CDR2 SMNVEV (reference sequence). The CDR3 extends over 14 amino acids. The chain's CDR3 is CASSRASRVCSYTF. CDR3 coding DNA: TGTGCCAGCAGCCGGGCGTCTCGGGTGTGTAGCTACACCTTC.

This rearrangement joins TRBV29-1 to TRBJ1-5; D is unclear. There are 12 residues in the CDR3. Trimming removed 4 bases at V and 0 bases at J, with 4 bases between. Germline lookup yields CDR1 SQVTM and CDR2 ANQGSEA. CDR3 sequence (DNA): TGCAGCGTTGGGGGTAGCAATCAGCCCCAGCATTTT. Its translation is CSVGGSNQPQHF.

The chain employs TRBV13 and TRBJ2-7; 7 nucleotides match TRBD2. J lost 7 bases, V lost 4 bases, and 7 bases had no gene match. Looked up from germline, CDR1 is PRHDT and CDR2 is FYEKMQ (reference sequence). This CDR3 region has 13 residues. The DNA of the CDR3 is TGTGCCAGCAGCTCTAGCGGCCCCGTGGAGCAGTACTTC. This gives the protein CASSSSGPVEQYF.

The gene calls are TRBV29-1 and TRBJ2-3; TRBD2 matches at 10 bases. CDR1 and CDR2 from the germline V gene are SQVTM and ANQGSEA. The CDR3 is made up of 17 amino acids. J was trimmed by 0 bases and V by 2 bases; bases with no gene match: 8. This chain's CDR3 is CSVELPSGGPSTDTQYF. CDR3 DNA: TGCAGCGTTGAATTGCCTAGCGGGGGCCCAAGCACAGATACGCAGTATTTT.

This clone appeared a few times. The chain has TRBV28 and TRBJ2-5; possible D gene TRBD1, 6 bases. V was shortened by 10 bases and J by 5 bases, with 14 bases between the two germline ends. Germline values: CDR1 MDHEN, CDR2 SYDVKM. The CDR3 totals 12 residues. The CDR3 DNA sequence: TGTGCCACCAGCAAAAGGGGGGAGACCCAGTACTTC. Protein: CATSKRGETQYF. Using reference TRBV28 and TRBJ2-5 for the parts outside the CDR3, the full variable domain is DVKVTQSSRYLVKRTGEKVFLECVQDMDHENMFWYRQDPGLGLRLIYFSYDVKMKEKGDIPEGYSVSREKKERFSLILESASTNQTSMYLCATSKRGETQYFGPGTRLLVL.

The CDR3 loop is CASSLYDLTLGPGELFF. CDR3 DNA sequence: TGTGCCAGCAGTTTATATGACTTGACTCTCGGACCTGGGGAGCTGTTTTTT. The V call is TRBV28, the J call TRBJ2-2; D remains unclear. This CDR3 is 17 amino acids long. Germline CDR1 reads MDHEN; CDR2 reads SYDVKM. V was shortened by 1 base and J by 8 bases, with 20 bases between the two germline ends. Complete variable domain (other parts from reference TRBV28 and TRBJ2-2): DVKVTQSSRYLVKRTGEKVFLECVQDMDHENMFWYRQDPGLGLRLIYFSYDVKMKEKGDIPEGYSVSREKKERFSLILESASTNQTSMYLCASSLYDLTLGPGELFFGEGSRLTVL.

The chain couples TRBV6-6 to TRBJ1-2; tentatively, D is TRBD1 (5 bases). V lost 10 bases to trimming and J lost 8 bases, with 17 bases between them. The CDR3 sequence is 12 residues long. The germline V gene encodes CDR1 MNHNY and CDR2 SVGAGI (reference sequence). The CDR3 spells CATPDNGDGYTF. The DNA for the CDR3 is TGTGCCACTCCGGACAACGGTGACGGCTACACCTTC.

V is TRBV6-5 and J is TRBJ2-7; D uncertain. The germline V gene has CDR1 MNHEY and CDR2 SVGAGI. The CDR3 covers 14 residues. V lost 0 bases and J lost 0, with 6 bases in between. The DNA for the CDR3 is TGTGCCAGCAGTTACTCAGCCCTCTCCTACGAGCAGTACTTC. This codes for CASSYSALSYEQYF.

V and J are TRBV25-1 and TRBJ2-1; tentative D call: TRBD1 (5 bases). The CDR3 is 13 amino acids. CDR1 and CDR2 from the germline V gene are MGHDK and SYGVNS. The ends were cut back, 6 bases at V and 2 bases at J, with 8 bases in the middle. In DNA form, the CDR3 reads TGTGCCAGCAGCAGACAGACCTACAATGAGCAGTTCTTC. Translated, it gives CASSRQTYNEQFF.

About this clone itself: It may be a read error: a sequence one base away is much more abundant. This chain connects TRBV5-1 to TRBJ2-1; the match to TRBD2 covers 10 bases. The CDR3 has 15 residues. V lost 4 bases to trimming and J lost 7 bases; unmatched junction nucleotides: 8. Germline V gives CDR1 SGHRS, CDR2 YFSETQ. The CDR3 sequence: CASSIQSGGANEQFF. DNA of the CDR3: TGCGCCAGCAGCATACAGAGCGGGGGGGCTAATGAGCAGTTCTTC.

This clone was seen a handful of times. The chain links TRBV23-1 to TRBJ2-7; D is uncertain. TRBV23-1 is an open reading frame whose function is uncertain. Trimming took 5 bases from V and 1 from J, leaving 12 bases between them. The CDR3 has 14 residues. Here the CDR3 DNA reads TGCGCCAGCAGTAAGCCGGATCCATCCTACGAGCAGTACTTC. Its translation: CASSKPDPSYEQYF.

V and J are TRBV9 and TRBJ2-7; TRBD1 matches at 10 bases. From germline, CDR1 is SGDLS and CDR2 YYNGEE. CDR3 length: 15 amino acids. With 2 bases clipped from V and 3 bases from J, the junction kept 5 bases outside the gene matches. CDR3 sequence reads: CASSVGGQGGYEQYF. CDR3 nucleotides: TGTGCCAGCAGCGTGGGAGGACAGGGGGGCTACGAGCAGTACTTC.

The chain joins TRBV7-6 to TRBJ2-7; D not certain. Trimming pared 4 bases from V and 0 bases from J, leaving 7 bases between. The CDR3 is 13 residues long. The germline V gene encodes CDR1 SGHVS and CDR2 FNYEAQ. CDR3 sequence reads: CASSSLSSYEQYF. The CDR3 DNA reads as TGTGCCAGCAGCTCCCTGAGCTCCTACGAGCAGTACTTC.

Comments on this clone: Other nucleotide sequences in the sample specify the same CDR3. The genes are TRBV6-5 and TRBJ2-5; the D is unclear. CDR1 is MNHEY, CDR2 SVGAGI, per germline. The CDR3 sequence is 11 residues long. With 2 bases removed from V and 4 bases from J, the gap between germline ends came to 2 bases. In DNA form, the CDR3 reads TGTGCCAGCAGTTACGGAGAGACCCAGTACTTC. Its translation is CASSYGETQYF.

DNA of the CDR3: TGTGCCAGCAGCTTGGTGGGCACTACAGATACGCAGTATTTT. Amino acids: CASSLVGTTDTQYF. The V call is TRBV5-6, the J call TRBJ2-3; D gene uncertain. Trimming stripped 0 bases from V and 3 bases from J, with 8 bases between. This CDR3 contains 14 residues. Germline V gene data show CDR1 as SGHDT and CDR2 as YYEEEE.

This clone was recorded a few times. V gene TRBV7-9 combines with J gene TRBJ2-1, with a weak D call TRBD1 (6 bases). V gave up 4 bases and J gave up 4 bases, with 17 bases separating them. This CDR3 has 16 residues. CDR1 SEHNR and CDR2 FQNEAQ come from the germline V gene (reference sequence). For the CDR3, the DNA is TGTGCCAGCAGCTCACAGGACAGAGCACCTTACAATGAGCAGTTCTTC. The encoded protein is CASSSQDRAPYNEQFF.

This clone was seen a few times. The identical CDR3 is also encoded by other nucleotide sequences in the sample. The V call is TRBV5-1, the J call TRBJ2-1; a weak D match, TRBD1 (6 bases). Germline CDR1 reads SGHRS; CDR2 reads YFSETQ. The CDR3 totals 13 residues. The V end was cut by 0 bases, the J end by 8 bases, with 9 bases between. In DNA, the CDR3 is TGCGCCAGCAGCTTGGGGGGGCTGGATGAGCAGTTCTTC. It encodes CASSLGGLDEQFF. The complete variable domain, with remaining parts taken from reference TRBV5-1 and TRBJ2-1, reads KAGVTQTPRYLIKTRGQQVTLSCSPISGHRSVSWYQQTPGQGLQFLFEYFSETQRNKGNFPGRFSGRQFSNSRSEMNVSTLELGDSALYLCASSLGGLDEQFFGPGTRLTVL.

This clone was observed a handful of times. The CDR3 here is CASSILSGGPDTGELFF. DNA for the CDR3: TGTGCCAGTAGTATATTATCGGGGGGGCCGGACACCGGGGAGCTGTTTTTT. V is TRBV19 and J is TRBJ2-2, with 8 bases matching TRBD2. Per germline, CDR1 LNHDA and CDR2 SQIVND (reference sequence). This CDR3 has 17 residues. V dropped 2 bases and J dropped 3; count of bases not matched to a gene: 8.

As concerns this clone: A clone one base away is much larger, so this may be a read error. V gene TRBV2 combines with J gene TRBJ2-7; D gene unclear. With 5 bases removed from V and 5 bases from J, the gap between germline ends came to 7 bases. The CDR3 extends over 11 amino acids. Germline CDR1 and CDR2: SNHLY and FYNNEI. The CDR3 loop reads CASSLGNEQYF. The CDR3 bases are TGTGCCAGCAGTTTAGGGAACGAGCAGTACTTC.

The chain carries TRBV27 and TRBJ1-2, with 8 positions matching TRBD1. Germline CDR1 and CDR2: MNHEY and SMNVEV (reference sequence). J was trimmed by 4 bases and V by 5 bases; bases with no gene match: 6. This CDR3 contains 14 residues. CDR3 sequence (DNA): TGTGCCAGCAGTCCAGGGGGCGCGGGCTATGGCTACACCTTC. Translating gives CASSPGGAGYGYTF.